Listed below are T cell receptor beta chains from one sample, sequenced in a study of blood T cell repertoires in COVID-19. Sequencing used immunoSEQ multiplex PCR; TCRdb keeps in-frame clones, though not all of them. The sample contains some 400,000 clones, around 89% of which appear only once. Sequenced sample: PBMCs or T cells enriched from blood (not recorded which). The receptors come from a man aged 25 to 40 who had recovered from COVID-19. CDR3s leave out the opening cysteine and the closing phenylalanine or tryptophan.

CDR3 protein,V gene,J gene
ASSPGAGNQPQH,TRBV18,TRBJ1-5
ASSPRGGETQY,TRBV12-3/TRBV12-4,TRBJ2-5
APGGAFNYGYT,TRBV2,TRBJ1-2
ASSLTQGASSWFNQPQH,TRBV5-6,TRBJ1-5
ASSQDGRYSGNTIY,TRBV14,TRBJ1-3
ASSPSTDTQY,TRBV11-2,TRBJ2-3
ASSFGQGGSYGYT,TRBV6-5,TRBJ1-2
ASLSGAAGANVLT,TRBV28,TRBJ2-6
ASSADRDRAYEQY,TRBV9,TRBJ2-7
ASSQGGMGSSGNTIY,TRBV28,TRBJ1-3
ASRAGAGYGYT,TRBV28,TRBJ1-2
ASSMGSLPLNGYT,TRBV19,TRBJ1-2
ASSSVGGGGTGELF,TRBV7-2,TRBJ2-2
ASSQAASDEQF,TRBV4-1,TRBJ2-1
ASSQGDTTGELF,TRBV4-1,TRBJ2-2
ASSLTLLLSTDTQY,TRBV5-6,TRBJ2-3
SVAPKQIGELF,TRBV29-1,TRBJ2-2
ASRGLAARGEQF,TRBV10-2,TRBJ2-1
SASPPSGIADTQY,TRBV20-1,TRBJ2-3
ASSISPSGYNEQF,TRBV19,TRBJ2-1
AWRGGGNSPLH,TRBV30,TRBJ1-6
ASSQGGPSNRPQH,TRBV7-6,TRBJ1-5
ASSSRGTDNSPLH,TRBV7-2,TRBJ1-6
ATSVVQGAGETQY,TRBV24-1,TRBJ2-5
ASSSGISNQPQH,TRBV11-2,TRBJ1-5
ASSVDRGGTEAF,TRBV19,TRBJ1-1
ASSESAGVNTEAF,TRBV10-1,TRBJ1-1
ALREGLMNTEAF,TRBV6-5,TRBJ1-1
ASTGGSYNEQF,TRBV5-1,TRBJ2-1
ASSTTRDIASGELF,TRBV19,TRBJ2-2
ASSFTNYGYT,TRBV7-9,TRBJ1-2
ASSQDLRNTEAF,TRBV3-1/TRBV3-2,TRBJ1-1
ASSTDRTNSNQPQH,TRBV2,TRBJ1-5
ASSPLTSEVYNEQF,TRBV18,TRBJ2-1
ASSEAAEPYGYT,TRBV2,TRBJ1-2
SVLGGDTLQETQY,TRBV29-1,TRBJ2-5
ASSLESGEQF,TRBV11-3,TRBJ2-1
ASSLARRGTPKTNTGELF,TRBV5-4,TRBJ2-2
ASSQERGSPLH,TRBV14,TRBJ1-6
ASSSGDSPNEKLF,TRBV27,TRBJ1-4
ASSLQGAYEQY,TRBV12-3/TRBV12-4,TRBJ2-7
ASSIVGGNRYGYT,TRBV19,TRBJ1-2
ASSITGGGTEAF,TRBV5-1,TRBJ1-1
ASSQGLEQY,TRBV4-1,TRBJ2-7
SGRQGETQY,TRBV29-1,TRBJ2-5
ASSVVGSTDTQY,TRBV2,TRBJ2-3
ASSLSITGSWNGYT,TRBV27,TRBJ1-2
ASSHGGSGYEQY,TRBV5-6,TRBJ2-7
ASSKTSGSTYTQY,TRBV9,TRBJ2-3
ASSKEETGSHEQY,TRBV21-1,TRBJ2-7
ASSQGLSGGQETQY,TRBV6-6,TRBJ2-5
ASSFVTGGETQY,TRBV7-9,TRBJ2-5
ASSRQGMVEQY,TRBV12-3/TRBV12-4,TRBJ2-7
STGGTGGNTQY,TRBV29-1,TRBJ2-3